The source of this T cell receptor (beta chain) is a study of T cell changes during pregnancy in multiple sclerosis. V shed 2 bases and J shed 6 bases, with 17 bases lying between them. This CDR3 has 16 amino acids. Germline CDR1 reads SGHTA; CDR2 reads FQGNSA. Profiling relied on immunoSEQ multiplex PCR, and the TCRdb table lists in-frame clones only, not all of them. This sample has about 100,000 clones; approximately 92% occur once, and the top ten carry more than 0.95%. Sequenced material: peripheral blood, taken in the second trimester of pregnancy. This clonotype was sampled from a female donor with multiple sclerosis, enrolled in a pregnancy study. This chain links TRBV7-2 with TRBJ2-1; D possibly corresponds to TRBD1 (6 bases). CDR3 nucleotides: TGTGCCAGCAGCTTACGGACAGCCAACGGAGTCAATGAGCAGTTCTTC. It yields the protein CASSLRTANGVNEQFF.